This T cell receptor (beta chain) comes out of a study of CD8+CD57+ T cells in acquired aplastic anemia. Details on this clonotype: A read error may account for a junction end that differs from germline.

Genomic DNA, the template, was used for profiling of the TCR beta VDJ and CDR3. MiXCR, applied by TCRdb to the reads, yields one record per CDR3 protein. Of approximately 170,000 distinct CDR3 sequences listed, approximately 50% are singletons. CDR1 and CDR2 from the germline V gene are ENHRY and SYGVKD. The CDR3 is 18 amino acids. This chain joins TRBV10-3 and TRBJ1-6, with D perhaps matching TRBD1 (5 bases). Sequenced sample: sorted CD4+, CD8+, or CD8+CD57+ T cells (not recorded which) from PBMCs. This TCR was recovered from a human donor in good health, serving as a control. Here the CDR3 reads CASSLTGEAGTHNSPLHF. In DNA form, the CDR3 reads TGTGCCAGCAGTTTAACGGGCGAAGCGGGGACCCATAATTCACCCCTCCACTTT.